Listed below are T cell receptor beta chains from one sample, sequenced in a study of molecular identifiers for immune sequencing clone quantification. TCRdb independently ran MiXCR on the PCR reads; one entry per CDR3 protein. The sample shows 400,000 to 600,000 distinct CDR3 sequences, about 20% of them seen only once. Sequences were obtained from naive CD8+ T cells from blood, with Jurkat cell RNA spiked in. Every receptor here comes from a human donor in good health. Some libraries in this study had Jurkat cell RNA spiked in. Each CDR3 is given without its conserved first and last residue. A row's size may be missing; if present it is once, few, many or a size class.

>-|17|TRBJ1-1|TRBV6-1
ASSEDRAVDSLMNTEAF
>-|14|TRBJ2-1|TRBV28
ASSPLAVSSYNEQL
>many|11|TRBJ2-2|TRBV20-1
SAPDKNTGELF
>many|14|TRBJ1-1|TRBV5-1
ASSLPSDRAVPEAF
>few|14|TRBJ2-3|TRBV27
ASSLSIRDFTDTQY
>-|14|TRBJ2-7|TRBV12-3/TRBV12-4
ASGSSGTRFIYEQY
>few|13|TRBJ2-1|TRBV19
ASSLASNSYNEQF
>-|12|TRBJ1-6|TRBV11-2
ASSLWGAGSPLH
>-|15|TRBJ2-2|TRBV10-3
AISSTGATPNTGELF
>many|11|TRBJ2-7|TRBV28
ASTWSGRDEQY
>many|11|TRBJ2-1|TRBV14
ASSQVSGSEQF
>-|13|TRBJ2-3|TRBV11-2
ACSLGAGGTDTQY
>-|13|TRBJ2-5|TRBV7-6
ASSLFSSPKETQY
>-|13|TRBJ2-2|TRBV4-3
ASSLTGTYTGELF
>-|15|TRBJ2-1|TRBV3-1
ASSPPPGAGDYNEQF
>many|15|TRBJ1-5|TRBV27
ASSLRSVGGHNQPQH
>many|13|TRBJ2-7|TRBV7-2
ASSSRDSIGYEQY
>-|11|TRBJ1-5|TRBV19
ASTEFGHQPQH
>-|15|TRBJ2-7|TRBV9
ASSPETGGGSFYEQY
>many|14|TRBJ1-2|TRBV12-3/TRBV12-4
ASSLRDGPFYYGYT
>-|11|TRBJ2-7|TRBV29-1
SVVGGAGYEQY
>many|11|TRBJ1-1|TRBV2
ASSGGAPTEAF
>many|13|TRBJ2-7|TRBV6-2/TRBV6-3
ASSQEQGIFYEQY
>few|14|TRBJ2-5|TRBV20-1
SARDIRDRVRETQY
>-|12|TRBJ2-7|TRBV5-6
ASSLKRAGGEQY
>-|13|TRBJ1-2|TRBV4-3
ASSQDPGANYGYT
>few|8|TRBJ1-2|TRBV20-1
SARGDGYT
>many|13|TRBJ2-4|TRBV28
ASRTTGSPKNIQY
>once|11|TRBJ2-7|TRBV27
ASSFKVAYEQY
>few|14|TRBJ2-3|TRBV19
ASSIGASGRSDTQY
>-|14|TRBJ1-4|TRBV5-4
ASSLAQGAGNEKLF
>many|15|TRBJ2-1|TRBV12-3/TRBV12-4
ASSLALAGVSYNEQF
>-|14|TRBJ2-2|TRBV5-1
ASSLFPRGGTGELF
>many|10|TRBJ1-1|TRBV30
AWRDVWDEAF
>few|11|TRBJ1-1|TRBV4-3
ASSPEGGPEAF
>few|13|TRBJ1-2|TRBV19
ASSIDVRTNYGYT
>few|14|TRBJ2-7|TRBV4-1
ASSQGPAPGTYEQY
>many|10|TRBJ1-1|TRBV30
AWSFTVAEAF
>many|12|TRBJ1-1|TRBV6-5
ASSHTGGMGEAF
>many|12|TRBJ2-5|TRBV12-5
ASAGTSYQETQY
>-|13|TRBJ2-3|TRBV9
ASSPTDRGLDTQY
>-|11|TRBJ1-5|TRBV6-5
ASSYGNYQPQH
>-|13|TRBJ2-5|TRBV5-1
ASSTGQGSGETQY
>-|15|TRBJ2-6|TRBV5-6
ASSFSVLGSGANVLT
>many|12|TRBJ1-1|TRBV29-1
SVDMVGGNTEAF